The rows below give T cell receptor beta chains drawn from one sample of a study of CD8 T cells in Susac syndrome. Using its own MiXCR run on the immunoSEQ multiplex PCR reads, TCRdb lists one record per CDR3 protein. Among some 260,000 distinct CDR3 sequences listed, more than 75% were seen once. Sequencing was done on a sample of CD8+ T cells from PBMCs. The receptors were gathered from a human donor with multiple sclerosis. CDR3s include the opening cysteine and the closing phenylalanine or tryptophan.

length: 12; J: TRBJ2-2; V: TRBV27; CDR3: CASTPGRGELFF
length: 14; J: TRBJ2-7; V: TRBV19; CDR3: CASSSPDRFYEQYF
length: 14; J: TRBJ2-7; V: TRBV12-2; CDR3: CASRLAGPSYEQYF
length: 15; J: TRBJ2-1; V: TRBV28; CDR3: CASSERTRSYNEQFF
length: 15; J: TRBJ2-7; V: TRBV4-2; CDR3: CASSQELAGVYEQYF
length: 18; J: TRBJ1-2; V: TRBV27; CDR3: CASSSRPGTGDDYYGYTF
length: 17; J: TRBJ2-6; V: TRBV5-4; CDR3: CASSSGTGGSGANVLTF
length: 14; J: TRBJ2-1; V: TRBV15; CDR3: CATSRGLAGDEQFF
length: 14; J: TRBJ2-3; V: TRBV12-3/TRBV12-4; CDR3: CASSLEGRTDTQYF
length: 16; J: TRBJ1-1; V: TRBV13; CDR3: CASSFQLGSGSTEAFF
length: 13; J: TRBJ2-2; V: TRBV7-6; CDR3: CASSPGGGGELFF
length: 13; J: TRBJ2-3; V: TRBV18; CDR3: CASSPIKAETQYF
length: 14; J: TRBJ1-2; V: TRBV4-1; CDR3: CASSQEARAYGYTF
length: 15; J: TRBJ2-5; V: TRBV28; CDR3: CASSFFTGGQETQYF